This TCR beta chain derives from a study of T cell responses to AZD1222 COVID-19 vaccine. Study-level results: Spike-specific TCR breadth and depth grew following two AZD1222 doses. White British people made up most donors, females outnumbered males, and clonal diversity was possibly underestimated.

The CDR3 is 15 amino acids. Germline-derived CDR1 and CDR2 are LGHNA and YNFKEQ. Trimming stripped 5 bases from V and 5 bases from J, with 18 bases between. This clone occurred a few times. Its target is not known. Sequenced by immunoSEQ multiplex PCR; TCRdb stores in-frame clones only, minus some. The table includes around 100,000 clones, roughly nine tenths detected once. The chain joins TRBV4-2 to TRBJ1-1; D uncertain. The sequence was collected from an adult in good health. The specimen comprised peripheral blood, sampled on day 0 of AZD1222 vaccination. The CDR3 spells CASSSLLGRGTEAFF. DNA for the CDR3: TGTGCCAGCAGCTCCCTGCTTGGGCGAGGGACTGAAGCTTTCTTT.